The 13 T cell receptor beta chains in this list originate from one sample, sequenced in a study of cytomegalovirus exposure and HLA in healthy donors. The PCR used 60 Vbeta and 13 Jbeta primers. Method: immunoSEQ multiplex PCR; TCRdb's copy keeps in-frame clones and lacks some. The sample holds more than 95,000 clones, around 76% seen once. Specimen: PBMCs. The receptors originated from a man in his fifties or sixties in good health and CMV-seropositive.

The V gene is TRBV28, the J gene TRBJ2-1, with D hard to call. The germline V and J ends were trimmed by 8 bases and 8 bases, with 16 bases remaining between them. Germline V gene data show CDR1 as MDHEN and CDR2 as SYDVKM. The CDR3 is 13 residues long. The DNA for the CDR3 is TGTGCCAGCTTCCCGGCCGACTCCCATGAGCAGTTCTTC. This translates into CASFPADSHEQFF.

This clone was found once. This chain joins TRBV9 and TRBJ2-1, with TRBD2 matching 10 bases. V lost 3 bases, J lost 3 bases, and 9 bases stayed unmatched. Germline V CDR1 and CDR2: SGDLS, YYNGEE. The length of the CDR3 is 17 residues. DNA for the CDR3: TGTGCCAGCAGCGAAGAGACTCTAGCGGGAGTCTACAATGAGCAGTTCTTC. Its protein product is CASSEETLAGVYNEQFF.

J is TRBJ1-2 and V is TRBV7-9; 7 nucleotides align to TRBD1. CDR3 length: 14 residues. J gave up 0 bases and V 5 bases, and 3 bases lay outside the gene matches. Germline V lookup: CDR1 SEHNR, CDR2 FQNEAQ (reference sequence). For the CDR3, the DNA is TGTGCCAGCAGCCACAGGGGTACTAACTATGGCTACACCTTC. As protein: CASSHRGTNYGYTF.

The chain recombines TRBV2 with TRBJ1-6; no clear D gene. V was cut by 10 bases and J by 2 bases, with 9 bases left in between. Per germline, CDR1 SNHLY and CDR2 FYNNEI. The CDR3 sequence is 13 residues long. For the CDR3, the DNA is TGTGCCACCGGGTTAACCTATAATTCACCCCTCCACTTT. The encoded protein is CATGLTYNSPLHF. Combining the CDR3 with reference TRBV2 and TRBJ1-6 gives the whole variable domain EPEVTQTPSHQVTQMGQEVILRCVPISNHLYFYWYRQILGQKVEFLVSFYNNEISEKSEIFDDQFSVERPDGSNFTLKIRSTKLEDSAMYFCATGLTYNSPLHFGNGTRLTVT.

The chain combines TRBV28 with TRBJ1-2, with D maybe TRBD1 (6 bases). This CDR3 is 14 amino acids long. From germline, CDR1 is MDHEN and CDR2 SYDVKM. Trimming shortened V by 6 bases and J by 8 bases, and 19 bases separated the two germline ends. The CDR3 nucleotides are TGTGCCAGCAGCACCGGGGTCCTGGGGGCCGGCTACACCTTC. The encoded protein is CASSTGVLGAGYTF.

The chain is built from TRBV4-1 and TRBJ2-3; TRBD2 aligns across 9 bases. The CDR3 runs to 16 residues. J gave up 6 bases and V 1 base, and 8 bases lay outside the gene matches. The V gene's germline CDR1 is MGHRA and CDR2 YSYEKL. The CDR3 reads CASSQAVAGVRDTQYF. The CDR3 DNA is TGCGCCAGCAGCCAAGCGGTAGCGGGAGTTCGTGATACGCAGTATTTT.

This clone turned up a few times. The rearrangement uses TRBV18 and TRBJ1-4; maybe TRBD1 (6 bases). The CDR3 is made up of 12 amino acids. Looked up from germline, CDR1 is KGHSH and CDR2 is LQKENI. V shed 3 bases and J shed 13 bases, with 12 bases lying between them. Written as DNA, the CDR3 is TGTGCCAGCTCACCTTTCGGACAGTCACTGTTTTTT. The encoded protein is CASSPFGQSLFF.

Turning to this clone: This same CDR3 is encoded by further DNA sequences in the sample. This sequence joins TRBV5-1 and TRBJ2-7, with D tentatively TRBD1 (6 bases). CDR3 length: 13 residues. Per germline, CDR1 SGHRS and CDR2 YFSETQ. Trimming removed 1 base at V and 1 base at J, with 6 bases between. This CDR3 reads CASSLTGSYEQYF. CDR3 DNA sequence: TGCGCCAGCAGCTTGACAGGGTCCTACGAGCAGTACTTC. Supplemented by reference TRBV5-1 and TRBJ2-7, the full variable domain reads KAGVTQTPRYLIKTRGQQVTLSCSPISGHRSVSWYQQTPGQGLQFLFEYFSETQRNKGNFPGRFSGRQFSNSRSEMNVSTLELGDSALYLCASSLTGSYEQYFGPGTRLTVT.

This clone has just one count. This chain uses TRBV27 with TRBJ2-7; tentative D call: TRBD1 (5 bases). The CDR3 extends over 13 amino acids. CDR1 and CDR2 from the germline V gene are MNHEY and SMNVEV (reference sequence). Trimming took off 2 bases at V and 2 bases at J, with 7 bases between the two ends. CDR3 coding DNA: TGTGCCAGCAGTTTACAGGGAACCTACGAGCAGTACTTC. Protein sequence: CASSLQGTYEQYF.

This clone is a singleton in its sample. V is TRBV29-1 and J is TRBJ2-2; 8 bases are shared with TRBD2. The junction had 6 bases not matched to a gene; V was cut back by 6 bases and J by 6 bases. Germline V gene sequence: CDR1 SQVTM, CDR2 ANQGSEA. The CDR3 has 13 amino acids. The CDR3 nucleotides are TGCAGCGTCGGGGGGGGAATTGCCGGGGAGCTGTTTTTT. Encoded protein: CSVGGGIAGELFF.

This clone turned up a few times. The J gene is TRBJ1-2, the V gene TRBV28; D perhaps matches TRBD1 (6 bases). The CDR3 has 15 residues. Trimming cost V 5 bases and J 0 bases, with 13 bases left between them. CDR1 and CDR2 (germline): MDHEN, SYDVKM. The CDR3 DNA follows: TGTGCCAGCAGTCCACACCGGGACACTAACTATGGCTACACCTTC. Its translation: CASSPHRDTNYGYTF.

This CDR3 is CASSAWTGNQETQYF. For the CDR3, the DNA is TGTGCCAGCAGCGCGTGGACAGGCAATCAAGAGACCCAGTACTTC. The rearrangement uses TRBV14 and TRBJ2-5, with 7 positions matching TRBD1. Germline CDR1 reads SGHDN; CDR2 reads FVKESK. The CDR3 totals 15 residues. With V trimmed by 5 bases and J by 2 bases, 8 bases remained unmatched.

The gene calls are TRBV5-1 and TRBJ2-2, with TRBD2 identical over 9 bases. Germline loops: CDR1 SGHRS, CDR2 YFSETQ. Trimming at V came to 1 base and at J to 5 bases, leaving 15 bases not matched to a gene. This CDR3 is built from 19 residues. This CDR3 is CASSLPRTGREGRTGELFF. The CDR3 DNA follows: TGCGCCAGCAGCTTGCCCCGAACCGGGCGGGAGGGCCGAACCGGGGAGCTGTTTTTT. The full variable domain, its missing parts supplied by reference TRBV5-1 and TRBJ2-2, is KAGVTQTPRYLIKTRGQQVTLSCSPISGHRSVSWYQQTPGQGLQFLFEYFSETQRNKGNFPGRFSGRQFSNSRSEMNVSTLELGDSALYLCASSLPRTGREGRTGELFFGEGSRLTVL.